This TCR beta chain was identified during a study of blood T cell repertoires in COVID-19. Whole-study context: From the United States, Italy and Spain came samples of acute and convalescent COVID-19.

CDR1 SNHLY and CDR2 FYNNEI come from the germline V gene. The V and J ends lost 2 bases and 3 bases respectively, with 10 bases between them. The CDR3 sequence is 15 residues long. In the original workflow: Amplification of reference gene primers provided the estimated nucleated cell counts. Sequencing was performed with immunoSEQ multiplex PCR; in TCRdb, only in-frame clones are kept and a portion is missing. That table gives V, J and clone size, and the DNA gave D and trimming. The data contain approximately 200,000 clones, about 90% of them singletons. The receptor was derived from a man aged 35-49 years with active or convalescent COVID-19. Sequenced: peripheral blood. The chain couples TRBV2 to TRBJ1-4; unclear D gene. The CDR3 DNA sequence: TGTGCCAGCAGTGAAACGGGGAATCCTAATGAAAAACTGTTTTTT. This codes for CASSETGNPNEKLFF.